The clone carrying this T cell receptor beta chain was seen only a few times. The sample comes from a study of blood T cell repertoires in COVID-19. Study-level information: T cells, B-cell-depleted T cells, or PBMCs provided the cDNA or gDNA that served as material.

Germline values: CDR1 GTSNPN, CDR2 SVGIG (reference sequence). V shed 1 base, J shed 1 base, and the junction held 2 bases outside the gene matches. The CDR3 contains 14 residues. Original methodology: For nucleated cells, counts were estimated from reference gene primer amplification. Measured with immunoSEQ multiplex PCR; TCRdb has only the in-frame clones, and not every one. From that table come the V and J calls and clone size; the DNA was used to work out D and trimming. The profile covers roughly 100,000 clones, with roughly 85% appearing a single time and approximately 15% taken by the ten largest.

The sample consisted of peripheral blood. The clonotype was recovered from a woman aged 80 or over with acute or convalescent COVID-19. V usage is TRBV30 and J usage is TRBJ1-1, with TRBD1 matching 8 bases. This CDR3 reads CAWSDGQGNTEAFF. The CDR3 DNA sequence: TGTGCCTGGAGTGATGGACAGGGGAACACTGAAGCTTTCTTT.